This T cell receptor (beta chain) was found in a study of blood T cell repertoires in COVID-19. Study information: Samples representing acute and convalescent COVID-19 were sourced from the United States, Italy and Spain.

Clones were read by immunoSEQ multiplex PCR, and TCRdb kept only the in-frame ones, dropping some. Among 200,000 to 300,000 clones listed, around 90% were seen once. The CDR3 consists of 14 residues. Deletions cut 10 bases from V and 2 bases from J, with 12 bases between. CDR1 and CDR2 from the germline V gene are WSHSY and SAAADI. The TCR was taken from a man aged 55 to 69 who had recovered from COVID-19. The chain joins TRBV10-2 to TRBJ1-6, with D tentatively TRBD1 (6 bases). Sequenced: peripheral blood. The CDR3 reads CANRTVTYNSPLHF. CDR3 sequence (DNA): TGCGCCAATAGGACAGTTACCTATAATTCACCCCTCCACTTT.